The 24 T cell receptor beta chains listed next were all sequenced from one sample in a study of regulatory T cells in long-lasting Graves disease. The time point was: newly diagnosed GD, antithyroid drugs for less than 3 months. PBMC RNA served as the TCR library source. CDR3-region Arm-PCR and iRepertoire HTBI primers produced the TCR beta libraries. TCRdb re-called the multiplex PCR reads with MiXCR, one entry per CDR3 protein. The sample has a few hundred thousand distinct CDR3 sequences; 20% to 25% are singletons. Sequences were derived from peripheral blood mononuclear cells (PBMCs), sampled at new diagnosis, from a patient treated with antithyroid drugs. The receptors come from a female donor with Graves disease.

This clonotype was seen at least ten times. V gene TRBV9 combines with J gene TRBJ2-5, with D perhaps given as TRBD1 or TRBD2 (5 bases each). Germline CDR1 is SGDLS and CDR2 is YYNGEE. Trimming pared 0 bases from V and 9 bases from J, leaving 12 bases between. CDR3 length equals 13 residues. Here the CDR3 reads CASSVARGPPQYF. The CDR3 DNA reads as TGTGCCAGCAGCGTAGCTAGGGGACCTCCCCAGTACTTC.

This clonotype has ten or more counts. This rearrangement joins TRBV7-2 to TRBJ2-7; 7 nucleotides agree with TRBD1. This CDR3 contains 14 residues. Germline V lookup: CDR1 SGHTA, CDR2 FQGNSA. V was clipped by 6 bases and J by 4 bases; unmatched bases: 9. The CDR3 nucleotides are TGTGCCAGCAGTAAGGGGGCGGAGGAGTACGAGCAGTACTTC. Amino acid sequence: CASSKGAEEYEQYF.

This clonotype was observed many times. This chain joins TRBV5-1 and TRBJ2-7; 8 bases match TRBD1. Germline V CDR1 and CDR2: SGHRS, YFSETQ. The CDR3 is 15 residues long. With V trimmed by 3 bases and J by 5 bases, 10 bases remained unmatched. The CDR3 DNA sequence: TGCGCCAGCAGCTCCTCCGGACAGGGCGGGGACGAGCAGTACTTC. Translation: CASSSSGQGGDEQYF. Combining the CDR3 with reference TRBV5-1 and TRBJ2-7 gives the whole variable domain KAGVTQTPRYLIKTRGQQVTLSCSPISGHRSVSWYQQTPGQGLQFLFEYFSETQRNKGNFPGRFSGRQFSNSRSEMNVSTLELGDSALYLCASSSSGQGGDEQYFGPGTRLTVT.

This clonotype was seen ten or more times. This chain joins TRBV5-1 and TRBJ2-5, with TRBD2 matching 13 bases. This CDR3 is built from 17 residues. Germline V lookup: CDR1 SGHRS, CDR2 YFSETQ. With V trimmed by 4 bases and J by 5 bases, 11 bases remained unmatched. DNA of the CDR3: TGCGCCAGCAGCCAAGGTCGACTAGCGGGGGGCGGGGAGACCCAGTACTTC. It codes for CASSQGRLAGGGETQYF.

At least ten counts were recorded for this clonotype. J is TRBJ2-7 and V is TRBV12-3 or TRBV12-4; D call uncertain. Trimming cost V 5 bases and J 6 bases, with 8 bases left between them. CDR3 length: 11 amino acids. The CDR3 nucleotides are TGTGCCAGCAGTCCCCTTCGCGAGCAGTACTTC. Residues: CASSPLREQYF.

For the CDR3, the DNA is TGTGCCAGCTCAGCGACAGCTGGAAACACCATATATTTT. This codes for CASSATAGNTIYF. This rearrangement joins TRBV18 to TRBJ1-3, with D maybe TRBD1 (5 bases). Per the germline V gene, CDR1 is KGHSH and CDR2 is LQKENI. V was pared by 5 bases and J by 2 bases, with 7 bases between. There are 13 residues in the CDR3.

Concerning this clonotype: It differs at one base from a far larger clone, so likely a read error. CDR3 DNA sequence: TGTGCCAGCAGTGAACCCCCGGGACAGGGGGCCCAGGAGACCCAGTACTTC. Translated, it gives CASSEPPGQGAQETQYF. The J gene is TRBJ2-5, the V gene TRBV2, with TRBD1 identical over 12 bases. The trim removed 2 bases at V and 5 bases at J, leaving 9 bases unmatched. The CDR3 spans 17 residues. Germline V gene lookup returns CDR1 SNHLY and CDR2 FYNNEI.

Points on this clonotype: A single base is all that separates this from a far larger clone, so a read error is likely. The rearrangement links TRBV7-8 to TRBJ2-7; D remains ambiguous. CDR3 length: 14 amino acids. The germline V gene has CDR1 SGHVS and CDR2 FQNEAQ. The CDR3 region has the DNA TGTGCCAGCAGCTTATCGGGCAGCTCCTACGAGCAGCACTTC. Its translation is CASSLSGSSYEQHF.

J is TRBJ2-4 and V is TRBV5-5, with TRBD1 matching 8 bases. V was pared by 2 bases and J by 1 base, with 11 bases of the junction left unmatched. CDR1 and CDR2 from the germline V gene are SGHKS and YYEKEE (reference sequence). This CDR3 comprises 18 residues. CDR3 DNA sequence: TGTGCCAGCAGCTTTTCGCAGGGGGCAAATTGGGCCAAAAACATTCAGTACTTC. Residues: CASSFSQGANWAKNIQYF.

This clonotype showed up many times. This chain joins TRBV16 and TRBJ1-5; D not resolved. This CDR3 is built from 12 residues. V dropped 4 bases and J dropped 15 bases, with 16 bases sitting between them. Germline CDR1 and CDR2: KGHSY and FQNENV. CDR3 bases: TGTGCCAGCAGCCCCGCATCGAACGTCGTGCATTTT. Amino acids: CASSPASNVVHF.

This clonotype was seen repeatedly, ten times or more. A much larger clone sits a single nucleotide away, making a read error possible. This chain joins TRBV27 and TRBJ2-5; 8 positions agree with TRBD1. CDR3 size: 14 residues. Germline CDR1 and CDR2: MNHEY and SMNVEV (reference sequence). The CDR3 sequence: CASSGDRRQGTQYF. In DNA form, the CDR3 reads TGTGCCAGCAGTGGGGACAGGAGACAAGGGACCCAGTACTTC.

This chain joins TRBV20-1 and TRBJ1-6, with D uncertain. Germline V CDR1 and CDR2: DFQATT, SNEGSKA (reference sequence). The length of the CDR3 is 16 residues. The ends were cut back, 0 bases at V and 7 bases at J, with 16 bases in the middle. The CDR3 nucleotides read TGCAGTGCTAGAGAACTGGTACAGCACACAAATTCACCCCTCCACTTT. Amino acids: CSARELVQHTNSPLHF.

This clonotype was counted at least ten times. The rearrangement uses TRBV4-3 and TRBJ1-1, with D possibly TRBD1 on 6 matching bases. This CDR3 contains 15 residues. CDR1 and CDR2 (germline): LGHNA, YSLEER. V was pared by 1 base and J by 5 bases, with 14 bases between. The CDR3 here is CASSQAPYTGTEAFF. CDR3 DNA: TGCGCCAGCAGCCAAGCCCCCTACACAGGGACTGAAGCTTTCTTT.

This clonotype was counted ten times or more. This chain connects TRBV24-1 to TRBJ2-7; 11 bases are shared with TRBD2. Trimming at V came to 3 bases and at J to 6 bases, leaving 6 bases not matched to a gene. This CDR3 is built from 15 residues. CDR1 KGHDR and CDR2 SFDVKD come from the germline V gene. DNA of the CDR3: TGTGCCACCAGTGATACCGGGACTAGCGGTGGCGAGCAGTACTTC. Its protein is CATSDTGTSGGEQYF.

Ten or more counts support this clonotype. The rearrangement uses TRBV20-1 and TRBJ1-1; possible D gene TRBD1, 5 bases. This CDR3 is built from 12 residues. Germline assignment: CDR1 DFQATT and CDR2 SNEGSKA (reference sequence). V was shortened by 4 bases and J by 7 bases, with 13 bases between the two germline ends. The CDR3 DNA follows: TGCAGTGCTACTCGCGGGGGGGGTGAAGCTTTCTTT. This translates into CSATRGGGEAFF.

This clonotype showed up just a few times. The CDR3 sequence is CASSSNSGTSGVTQYF. CDR3 nucleotides: TGTGCCAGCAGCTCGAATTCCGGGACTAGCGGGGTGACCCAGTACTTC. The rearrangement links TRBV5-6 to TRBJ2-5; TRBD2 matches at 13 bases. CDR1 is SGHDT, CDR2 YYEEEE, per germline. The V segment lost 3 bases and the J segment 7 bases; nucleotides outside the gene matches: 9. The length of the CDR3 is 16 residues.

The chain uses TRBV2 and TRBJ2-5; TRBD1 matches 12 bases. This CDR3 region has 15 residues. CDR1 and CDR2 from the germline V gene are SNHLY and FYNNEI. The junction had 7 bases not matched to a gene; V was cut back by 6 bases and J by 5 bases. Here the CDR3 reads CASRAGTGGGETQYF. The CDR3 nucleotides read TGTGCCAGCAGAGCCGGGACAGGGGGCGGGGAGACCCAGTACTTC.

This clonotype was counted a few times. This chain joins TRBV4-3 and TRBJ2-7, with 13 bases identical to TRBD2. This CDR3 has 17 amino acids. J was trimmed by 5 bases and V by 0 bases; bases with no gene match: 7. Germline CDR1 is LGHNA and CDR2 is YSLEER. CDR3 nucleotide sequence: TGCGCCAGCAGCCAAGAACTAGCGGGAGGGGGGAGGCACGAGCAGTACTTC. Protein: CASSQELAGGGRHEQYF.

V gene TRBV5-6 combines with J gene TRBJ2-5, with D possibly matching TRBD1 (6 bases). CDR1 is SGHDT, CDR2 YYEEEE, per germline. Trimming shortened V by 0 bases and J by 2 bases, and 14 bases separated the two germline ends. CDR3 length: 16 residues. The CDR3 coding sequence is TGTGCCAGCAGCTTGGAGGAGCAGGGGTTACAAGAGACCCAGTACTTC. This sequence encodes CASSLEEQGLQETQYF.

Ten or more counts support this clonotype. The rearrangement joins TRBV10-3 to TRBJ2-3; a possible D gene is TRBD1 (6 bases). V lost 3 bases and J lost 1, with 8 bases in between. Germline lookup yields CDR1 ENHRY and CDR2 SYGVKD. CDR3 length: 14 amino acids. This CDR3 reads CAISDPGGTDTQYF. CDR3 in DNA: TGTGCCATCAGTGACCCAGGGGGCACAGATACGCAGTATTTT.

This clonotype occurred a few times. The chain joins TRBV7-9 to TRBJ2-5, with 10 positions matching TRBD1. The CDR3 totals 15 residues. The V gene's germline CDR1 is SEHNR and CDR2 FQNEAQ (reference sequence). The V and J ends lost 5 bases and 5 bases, in that order; junction bases with no gene match: 8. The CDR3: CASSVGTGVDETQYF. The CDR3 nucleotides are TGTGCCAGCAGCGTAGGGACAGGGGTTGATGAGACCCAGTACTTC.

This clonotype appeared many times. This rearrangement joins TRBV6-1 to TRBJ1-3; possibly TRBD1 for D (6 bases). V dropped 6 bases and J dropped 0 bases, with 12 bases sitting between them. CDR1 MNHNS and CDR2 SASEGT come from the germline V gene. The length of the CDR3 is 15 residues. The CDR3 coding sequence is TGTGCCAGCAGGCCGACAGGAGCCTCTGGAAACACCATATATTTT. It translates to CASRPTGASGNTIYF.

This clonotype was counted ten times or more. The gene calls are TRBV5-1 and TRBJ1-4, with 9 bases that match TRBD1. The CDR3 extends over 14 amino acids. Germline trimming cut 4 bases from V and 5 bases from J; bases unmatched to any gene: 3. Germline CDR1 is SGHRS and CDR2 is YFSETQ. CDR3 residues: CASSEGTGNEKLFF. The CDR3 nucleotides read TGCGCCAGCAGCGAGGGGACAGGGAATGAAAAACTGTTTTTT.

There are many counts of this clonotype. The rearrangement links TRBV11-2 to TRBJ2-3, with 13 bases aligning to TRBD2. In germline, CDR1 is SGHAT, CDR2 FQNNGV. CDR3 length equals 16 residues. The V gene end was trimmed by 4 bases and the J gene end by 1 base; junction bases not matched to a gene: 2. This chain's CDR3 is CASSSGTSGGTDTQYF. CDR3 in DNA: TGTGCCAGCAGCTCAGGGACTAGCGGGGGCACAGATACGCAGTATTTT. Variable domain in full (rest from reference TRBV11-2 and TRBJ2-3): EAGVAQSPRYKIIEKRQSVAFWCNPISGHATLYWYQQILGQGPKLLIQFQNNGVVDDSQLPKDRFSAERLKGVDSTLKIQPAKLEDSAVYLCASSSGTSGGTDTQYFGPGTRLTVL.